One sample yielded the 32 T cell receptor beta chains listed below, sequenced in a study of shared clonotypes between healthy human individuals. Assay: immunoSEQ multiplex PCR; the TCRdb copy retains only in-frame clones and omits some. The sample has about 1 million clones; about 80% are singletons. Sequenced material: memory CD4+ T cells sorted from blood. Subset: CD45RA-negative fraction. These receptors were obtained from a man between 18 and 35 years old in good health.

The rearrangement uses TRBV5-1 and TRBJ2-1; 12 bases align to TRBD1. J was trimmed by 5 bases and V by 4 bases; bases with no gene match: 7. The CDR3 extends over 16 amino acids. In germline, CDR1 is SGHRS, CDR2 YFSETQ. CDR3 loop: CASSPRGQGADNEQFF. Written as DNA, the CDR3 is TGCGCCAGCAGCCCCCGGGGACAGGGGGCGGACAATGAGCAGTTCTTC.

The chain links TRBV19 to TRBJ1-4; D call uncertain. Germline V lookup: CDR1 LNHDA, CDR2 SQIVND (reference sequence). The CDR3 length is 15 residues. Trimming cost V 7 bases and J 0 bases, with 12 bases left between them. CDR3 sequence reads: CASKDGGATNEKLFF. The CDR3 DNA is TGTGCCAGTAAAGACGGTGGAGCAACTAATGAAAAACTGTTTTTT.

V and J are TRBV6-6 and TRBJ2-7; D ambiguous. V was pared by 7 bases and J by 6 bases, with 13 bases between. Germline V gene sequence: CDR1 MNHNY, CDR2 SVGAGI (reference sequence). CDR3 length equals 12 residues. The CDR3 here is CASKNQDLEQYF. For the CDR3, the DNA is TGTGCCAGCAAGAACCAAGACCTCGAGCAGTACTTC.

CDR3 sequence (DNA): TGTGCCAGCAGCTTAGGGACACAGGAACGCTACACCTTC. This sequence encodes CASSLGTQERYTF. The chain joins TRBV7-2 to TRBJ1-2; tentatively, D is TRBD1 (5 bases). The germline V gene encodes CDR1 SGHTA and CDR2 FQGNSA. This CDR3 is built from 13 residues. Deletions cut 1 base from V and 9 bases from J, with 12 bases between.

A note on this clone: Different DNA sequences within this sample yield the same CDR3. The chain joins TRBV28 to TRBJ2-5, with 8 positions matching TRBD2. The CDR3 has 13 amino acids. Germline CDR1 and CDR2: MDHEN and SYDVKM. With 6 bases clipped from V and 4 bases from J, the junction kept 4 bases outside the gene matches. The CDR3 reads CASRSGGRETQYF. CDR3 nucleotide sequence: TGTGCCAGCAGGAGCGGGGGCCGAGAGACCCAGTACTTC.

The chain couples TRBV11-2 to TRBJ2-7; 7 bases match TRBD1. The ends lost 5 bases at V and 2 bases at J; junction bases unmatched: 9. The CDR3 extends over 15 amino acids. Germline values: CDR1 SGHAT, CDR2 FQNNGV. CDR3 in amino acids: CASSLGTERTYEQYF. The CDR3 coding sequence is TGTGCCAGCAGCCTGGGGACAGAGCGTACCTACGAGCAGTACTTC.

Note on this clone: It differs at one base from a far larger clone, so likely a read error. Other DNA sequences in the same sample also yield this CDR3. This chain uses TRBV18 with TRBJ1-1, with 7 positions matching TRBD1. Germline CDR1 is KGHSH and CDR2 is LQKENI. The CDR3 extends over 13 amino acids. V was pared by 2 bases and J by 3 bases, with 0 bases of the junction left unmatched. The CDR3 sequence is CASSPDRDTEAFF. DNA for the CDR3: TGTGCCAGCTCACCAGACAGGGACACTGAAGCTTTCTTT.

The chain carries TRBV6-1 and TRBJ1-1; unclear D gene. The CDR3 extends over 12 amino acids. The germline gives CDR1 MNHNS, CDR2 SASEGT. V gave up 2 bases and J gave up 11 bases, with 12 bases separating them. The CDR3 DNA is TGTGCCAGCAGTGAACGTGGGGTTGGGGCTTTCTTT. Translating it yields CASSERGVGAFF.

This clone was recorded a few times. The V call is TRBV9, the J call TRBJ1-6, with D maybe TRBD1 (6 bases). The germline V and J ends were trimmed by 4 bases and 7 bases, with 15 bases remaining between them. CDR1 and CDR2 (germline): SGDLS, YYNGEE. This CDR3 contains 15 residues. CDR3 nucleotide sequence: TGTGCCAGCAGCCCAGGGGTGGGAGGGAATTCACCCCTCCACTTT. Encoded protein: CASSPGVGGNSPLHF.

The chain combines TRBV5-1 with TRBJ2-1; D might be TRBD1 or TRBD2, each matching 5 bases. V lost 4 bases to trimming and J lost 9 bases, with 14 bases between them. Germline CDR1 reads SGHRS; CDR2 reads YFSETQ. This CDR3 contains 13 residues. The CDR3 sequence: CASSPELGAEQFF. Here the CDR3 DNA reads TGCGCCAGCAGCCCGGAACTAGGGGCTGAGCAGTTCTTC. The full variable domain, rest sourced from reference TRBV5-1 and TRBJ2-1, is KAGVTQTPRYLIKTRGQQVTLSCSPISGHRSVSWYQQTPGQGLQFLFEYFSETQRNKGNFPGRFSGRQFSNSRSEMNVSTLELGDSALYLCASSPELGAEQFFGPGTRLTVL.

The rearrangement uses TRBV19 and TRBJ1-2; D unresolved. CDR1 and CDR2 (germline): LNHDA, SQIVND (reference sequence). This CDR3 spans 14 amino acids. V lost 3 bases to trimming and J lost 0 bases, with 8 bases between them. CDR3 region: CASSMNRANYGYTF. The CDR3, as DNA: TGTGCCAGTAGTATGAACAGAGCTAACTATGGCTACACCTTC.

V usage is TRBV27 and J usage is TRBJ1-6; D not resolved. V dropped 2 bases and J dropped 5 bases, with 7 bases sitting between them. CDR1 is MNHEY and CDR2 is SMNVEV in the germline V gene (reference sequence). This CDR3 has 14 amino acids. CDR3 sequence (DNA): TGTGCCAGCAGTTTAGGTCAGGATAATTCACCCCTCCACTTT. Translation: CASSLGQDNSPLHF.

The chain employs TRBV6-4 and TRBJ2-2; 7 nucleotides match TRBD2. The J segment lost 3 bases and the V segment lost 4 bases, leaving 8 bases of the junction unmatched. This CDR3 has 16 amino acids. Germline V gene sequence: CDR1 MRHNA, CDR2 SNTAGT. The CDR3 protein is CASSASGTTHTGELFF. The CDR3 coding sequence is TGTGCCAGCAGTGCCTCCGGGACTACTCACACCGGGGAGCTGTTTTTT.

This rearrangement joins TRBV10-3 to TRBJ2-2, with a weak D call TRBD2 (6 bases). Germline V gives CDR1 ENHRY, CDR2 SYGVKD. The V gene lost 0 bases and the J gene lost 6 bases, with 14 bases spanning the gap. This CDR3 region has 16 residues. The CDR3 spells CAISESGTLGSGELFF. CDR3 DNA: TGTGCCATCAGTGAGTCGGGGACTCTAGGATCCGGGGAGCTGTTTTTT.

The rearrangement uses TRBV11-2 and TRBJ1-4, with TRBD1 identical over 9 bases. The V and J ends lost 3 bases and 6 bases, in that order; junction bases with no gene match: 5. Per the germline V gene, CDR1 is SGHAT and CDR2 is FQNNGV. CDR3 length: 15 residues. The CDR3 loop reads CASSFVTGGYEKLFF. CDR3 nucleotides: TGTGCCAGCAGCTTCGTGACAGGGGGATATGAAAAACTGTTTTTT.

The CDR3 sequence is CASRPDRGNEQFF. The CDR3 DNA follows: TGTGCCAGCCGGCCGGACAGGGGAAATGAGCAGTTCTTC. The V and J genes are TRBV19 and TRBJ2-1, with 9 bases matching TRBD1. Germline-derived CDR1 and CDR2 are LNHDA and SQIVND (reference sequence). V lost 9 bases, J lost 7 bases, and 7 bases stayed unmatched. The CDR3 runs to 13 residues.

This chain joins TRBV5-1 and TRBJ2-2, with 9 positions matching TRBD2. V lost 4 bases and J lost 0; bases outside the gene matches: 4. The CDR3 runs to 16 residues. CDR1 is SGHRS and CDR2 is YFSETQ in the germline V gene. The DNA of the CDR3 is TGCGCCAGCAGCACGGCGGGGGGGCCGAACACCGGGGAGCTGTTTTTT. Protein: CASSTAGGPNTGELFF. The variable domain in full, with the rest retrieved from reference TRBV5-1 and TRBJ2-2, is KAGVTQTPRYLIKTRGQQVTLSCSPISGHRSVSWYQQTPGQGLQFLFEYFSETQRNKGNFPGRFSGRQFSNSRSEMNVSTLELGDSALYLCASSTAGGPNTGELFFGEGSRLTVL.

The V gene is TRBV30, the J gene TRBJ1-5, with a possible D match to TRBD1 (6 bases). Per germline, CDR1 GTSNPN and CDR2 SVGIG (reference sequence). The germline V and J ends were trimmed by 2 bases and 2 bases, with 13 bases remaining between them. The CDR3 is 15 residues long. This CDR3 reads CAWSQQGRGNQPQHF. The CDR3 DNA reads as TGTGCCTGGAGTCAACAGGGTAGAGGCAATCAGCCCCAGCATTTT.

The rearrangement links TRBV5-1 to TRBJ1-1; perhaps TRBD1 as D (5 bases). Germline lookup yields CDR1 SGHRS and CDR2 YFSETQ. Trimming left V 2 bases short and J 1 base short, with 9 bases between. This CDR3 is 14 amino acids long. In DNA form, the CDR3 reads TGCGCCAGCAGCTTAGGACATGCGAACACTGAAGCTTTCTTT. Protein: CASSLGHANTEAFF.

The chain has TRBV20-1 and TRBJ2-3, with D possibly matching TRBD2 (6 bases). V gave up 3 bases and J gave up 8 bases, with 9 bases separating them. The CDR3 extends over 11 amino acids. Germline CDR1 is DFQATT and CDR2 is SNEGSKA (reference sequence). The CDR3 DNA reads as TGCAGTGCTAGTTGGGGGGTTACGCAGTATTTT. Its protein is CSASWGVTQYF.

The V gene is TRBV7-2, the J gene TRBJ2-7; TRBD2 matches 7 bases. The CDR3 spans 14 residues. Germline V gene data show CDR1 as SGHTA and CDR2 as FQGNSA. Trimming cost V 5 bases and J 2 bases; bases outside gene matches: 6. The CDR3 spells CASSPMGTTYEQYF. The CDR3 DNA reads TGTGCCAGCAGCCCAATGGGGACTACCTACGAGCAGTACTTC.

The J gene is TRBJ1-6, the V gene TRBV5-1, with TRBD1 identical over 8 bases. There are 18 residues in the CDR3. Trimming removed 4 bases from V and 0 bases from J; junction bases left unmatched: 9. From germline, CDR1 is SGHRS and CDR2 YFSETQ. CDR3: CASSPGTGESSYNSPLHF. The CDR3 bases are TGCGCCAGCAGCCCGGGGACAGGCGAGAGCTCCTATAATTCACCCCTCCACTTT.

V is TRBV19 and J is TRBJ1-1, with D perhaps TRBD1 (5 bases). Trimming left V 7 bases short and J 1 base short, with 16 bases between. The germline gives CDR1 LNHDA, CDR2 SQIVND (reference sequence). The CDR3 loop spans 15 amino acids. In DNA form, the CDR3 reads TGTGCCAGTACCACCGGGGGTCCAGCGAACACTGAAGCTTTCTTT. As protein: CASTTGGPANTEAFF. The full variable domain, completed using reference TRBV19 and TRBJ1-1, is DGGITQSPKYLFRKEGQNVTLSCEQNLNHDAMYWYRQDPGQGLRLIYYSQIVNDFQKGDIAEGYSVSREKKESFPLTVTSAQKNPTAFYLCASTTGGPANTEAFFGQGTRLTVV.

Points on this clone: The sample carries other DNA sequences with the same CDR3. The chain combines TRBV7-2 with TRBJ1-1, with D uncertain. CDR3 size: 15 residues. V shed 5 bases and J shed 1 base, with 14 bases lying between them. From germline, CDR1 is SGHTA and CDR2 FQGNSA. The CDR3 reads CASSPSRGRNTEAFF. The CDR3 DNA reads TGTGCCAGCAGCCCCTCTCGTGGCCGGAACACTGAAGCTTTCTTT.

Concerning this clone itself: Other DNA sequences in this sample translate to the same CDR3. This sequence joins TRBV7-2 and TRBJ2-3; TRBD1 might be the D (5 bases). V lost 3 bases and J lost 4, with 5 bases in between. This CDR3 region has 12 residues. The germline V gene encodes CDR1 SGHTA and CDR2 FQGNSA. Written as DNA, the CDR3 is TGTGCCAGCAGCTTGGGGCCAGATACGCAGTATTTT. Its translation is CASSLGPDTQYF.

This clone was found once. V usage is TRBV12-1 and J usage is TRBJ2-5; the table assigns TRBD2, which was not confirmed against the DNA. TRBV12-1 is shown as a pseudogene. The CDR3 has 15 amino acids. This CDR3 reads CASSLGLAGGETQYF. As DNA, the CDR3 is TGTGCCAGCAGCTTGGGTCTAGCGGGAGGAGAGACCCAGTACTTC.

The chain employs TRBV28 and TRBJ1-2, with D possibly TRBD1 on 5 matching bases. This CDR3 contains 15 residues. V lost 4 bases and J lost 1, with 13 bases in between. Germline V gene data show CDR1 as MDHEN and CDR2 as SYDVKM. The CDR3 loop reads CASSYRDRDNYGYTF. CDR3 coding DNA: TGTGCCAGCAGTTACCGGGACCGCGATAACTATGGCTACACCTTC.

The genes are TRBV11-2 and TRBJ2-5; TRBD1 is a possible D gene (5 bases). Trimming stripped 8 bases from V and 5 bases from J, with 18 bases between. Germline V gene data show CDR1 as SGHAT and CDR2 as FQNNGV. The CDR3 runs to 14 residues. CDR3 sequence: CASRQPALGETQYF. CDR3 DNA sequence: TGTGCCAGCCGACAGCCAGCTCTTGGTGAGACCCAGTACTTC.

The chain is built from TRBV25-1 and TRBJ2-2; D remains unclear. This CDR3 contains 14 residues. Trimming took 6 bases from V and 0 from J, leaving 8 bases between them. The germline V gene has CDR1 MGHDK and CDR2 SYGVNS. This CDR3 is CASSGYPNTGELFF. Written as DNA, the CDR3 is TGTGCCAGCAGCGGTTACCCGAACACCGGGGAGCTGTTTTTT.

The J gene is TRBJ2-7, the V gene TRBV9; 9 bases fit TRBD1. With V trimmed by 1 base and J by 5 bases, 7 bases remained unmatched. Germline CDR1 and CDR2: SGDLS and YYNGEE. This CDR3 is 15 amino acids long. The DNA of the CDR3 is TGTGCCAGCAGCGTACAAGGACAGGGGCCCCACGAGCAGTACTTC. It yields the protein CASSVQGQGPHEQYF.

The chain uses TRBV6-1 and TRBJ2-1; D is possibly TRBD1 (5 bases). Germline-derived CDR1 and CDR2 are MNHNS and SASEGT. V was cut by 4 bases and J by 4 bases, with 14 bases left in between. CDR3 size: 15 residues. The CDR3 nucleotides are TGTGCCAGCAGTGGAGGCAGGGTCGGGTACAATGAGCAGTTCTTC. It encodes CASSGGRVGYNEQFF.

V usage is TRBV6-6 and J usage is TRBJ1-1; D is perhaps TRBD1 (5 bases). CDR3 length equals 14 residues. CDR1 MNHNY and CDR2 SVGAGI come from the germline V gene (reference sequence). The V end was cut by 6 bases, the J end by 5 bases, with 16 bases between. CDR3 sequence (DNA): TGTGCCAGCAGCGGGGGGGTTGGTGTAACTGAAGCTTTCTTT. Translation gives CASSGGVGVTEAFF.